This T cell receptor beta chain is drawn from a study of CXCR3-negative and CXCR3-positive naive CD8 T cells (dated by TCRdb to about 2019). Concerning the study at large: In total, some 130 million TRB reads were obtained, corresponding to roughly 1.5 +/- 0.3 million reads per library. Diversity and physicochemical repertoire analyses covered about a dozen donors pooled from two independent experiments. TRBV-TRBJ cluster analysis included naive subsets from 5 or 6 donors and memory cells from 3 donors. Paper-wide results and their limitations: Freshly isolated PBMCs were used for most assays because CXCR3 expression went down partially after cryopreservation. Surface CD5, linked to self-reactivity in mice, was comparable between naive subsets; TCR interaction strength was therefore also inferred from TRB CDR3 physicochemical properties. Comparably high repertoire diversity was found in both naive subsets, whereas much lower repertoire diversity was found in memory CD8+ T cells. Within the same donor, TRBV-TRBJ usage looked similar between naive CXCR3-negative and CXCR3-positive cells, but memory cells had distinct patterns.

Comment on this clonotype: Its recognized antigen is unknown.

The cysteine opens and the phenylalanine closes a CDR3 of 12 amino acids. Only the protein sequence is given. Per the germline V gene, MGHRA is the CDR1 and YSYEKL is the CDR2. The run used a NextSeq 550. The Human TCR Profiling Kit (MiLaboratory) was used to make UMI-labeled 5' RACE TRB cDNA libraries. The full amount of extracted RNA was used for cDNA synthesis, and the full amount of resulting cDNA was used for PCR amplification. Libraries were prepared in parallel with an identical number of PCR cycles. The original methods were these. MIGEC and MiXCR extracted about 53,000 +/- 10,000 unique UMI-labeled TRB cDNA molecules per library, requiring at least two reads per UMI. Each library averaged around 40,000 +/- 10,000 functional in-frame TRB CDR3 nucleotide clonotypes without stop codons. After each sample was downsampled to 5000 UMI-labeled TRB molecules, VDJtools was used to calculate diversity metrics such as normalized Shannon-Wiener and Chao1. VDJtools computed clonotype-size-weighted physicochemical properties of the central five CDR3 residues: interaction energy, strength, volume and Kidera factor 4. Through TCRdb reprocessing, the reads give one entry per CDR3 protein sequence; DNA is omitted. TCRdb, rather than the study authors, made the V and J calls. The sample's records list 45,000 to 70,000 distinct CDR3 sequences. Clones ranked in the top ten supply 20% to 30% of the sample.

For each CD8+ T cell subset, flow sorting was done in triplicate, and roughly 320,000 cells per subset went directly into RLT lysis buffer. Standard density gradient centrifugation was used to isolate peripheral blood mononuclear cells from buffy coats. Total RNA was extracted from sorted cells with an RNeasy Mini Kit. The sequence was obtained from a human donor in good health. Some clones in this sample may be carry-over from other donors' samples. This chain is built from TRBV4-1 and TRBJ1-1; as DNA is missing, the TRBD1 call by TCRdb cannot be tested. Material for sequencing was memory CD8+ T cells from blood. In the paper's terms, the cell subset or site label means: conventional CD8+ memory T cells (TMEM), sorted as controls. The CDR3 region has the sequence CASSPLTGRAFF.